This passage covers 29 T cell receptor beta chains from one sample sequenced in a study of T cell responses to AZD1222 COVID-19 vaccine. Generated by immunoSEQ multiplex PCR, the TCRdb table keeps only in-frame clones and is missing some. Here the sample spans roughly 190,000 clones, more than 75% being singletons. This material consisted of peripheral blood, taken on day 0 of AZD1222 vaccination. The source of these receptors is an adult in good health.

The CDR3 loop reads CASSIRRLSQPQHF. In DNA, the CDR3 is TGTGCCAGTAGTATCAGGCGTTTGTCTCAGCCCCAGCATTTT. The rearrangement uses TRBV19 and TRBJ1-5; D is undetermined. The CDR3 covers 14 residues. The germline CDR1 and CDR2 sequences are LNHDA and SQIVND (reference sequence). V was trimmed by 3 bases and J by 6 bases, leaving 12 bases between them.

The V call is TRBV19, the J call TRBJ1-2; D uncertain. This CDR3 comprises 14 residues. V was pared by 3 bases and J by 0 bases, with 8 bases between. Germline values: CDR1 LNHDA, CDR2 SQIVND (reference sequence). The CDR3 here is CASSMWRANYGYTF. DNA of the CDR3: TGTGCCAGTAGTATGTGGAGGGCTAACTATGGCTACACCTTC.

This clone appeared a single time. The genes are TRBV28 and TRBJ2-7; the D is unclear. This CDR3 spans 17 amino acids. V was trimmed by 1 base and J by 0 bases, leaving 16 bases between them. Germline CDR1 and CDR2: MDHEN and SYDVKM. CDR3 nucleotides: TGTGCCAGCAGTTTATACCAGGACCTCTCGAGCTCCTACGAGCAGTACTTC. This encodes CASSLYQDLSSSYEQYF.

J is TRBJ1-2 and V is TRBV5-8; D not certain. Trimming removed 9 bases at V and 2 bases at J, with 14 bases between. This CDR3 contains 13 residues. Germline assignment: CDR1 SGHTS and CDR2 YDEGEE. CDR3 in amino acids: CAIKRAPNYGYTF. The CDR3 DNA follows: TGTGCCATAAAGAGAGCACCCAACTATGGCTACACCTTC.

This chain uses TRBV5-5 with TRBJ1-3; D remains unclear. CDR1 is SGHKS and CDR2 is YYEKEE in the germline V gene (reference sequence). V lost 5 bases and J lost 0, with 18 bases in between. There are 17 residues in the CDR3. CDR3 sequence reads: CASRLLPGTNSGNTIYF. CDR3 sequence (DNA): TGTGCCAGCAGATTGCTACCCGGCACAAACTCTGGAAACACCATATATTTT.

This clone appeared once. CDR3 bases: TGTGCCAGCAGCCGGGGACAGCCGGATTCACCCCTCCACTTT. Translation: CASSRGQPDSPLHF. The chain employs TRBV28 and TRBJ1-6, with 7 bases that match TRBD1. The CDR3 extends over 14 amino acids. Germline-derived CDR1 and CDR2 are MDHEN and SYDVKM. The trim removed 6 bases at V and 8 bases at J, leaving 7 bases unmatched.

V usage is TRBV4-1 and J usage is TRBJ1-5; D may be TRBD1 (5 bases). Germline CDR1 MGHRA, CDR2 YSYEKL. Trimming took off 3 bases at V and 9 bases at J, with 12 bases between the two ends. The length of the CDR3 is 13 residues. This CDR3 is CASSHQRDRPQHF. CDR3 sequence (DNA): TGCGCCAGCAGCCATCAGAGGGACCGGCCCCAGCATTTT.

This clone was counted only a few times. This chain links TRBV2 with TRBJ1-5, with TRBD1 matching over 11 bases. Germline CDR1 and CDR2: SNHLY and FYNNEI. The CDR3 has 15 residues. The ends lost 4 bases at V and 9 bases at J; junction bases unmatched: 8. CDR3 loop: CASSVRDRGYRPQHF. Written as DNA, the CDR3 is TGTGCCAGCAGTGTAAGGGACAGGGGGTATAGGCCCCAGCATTTT.

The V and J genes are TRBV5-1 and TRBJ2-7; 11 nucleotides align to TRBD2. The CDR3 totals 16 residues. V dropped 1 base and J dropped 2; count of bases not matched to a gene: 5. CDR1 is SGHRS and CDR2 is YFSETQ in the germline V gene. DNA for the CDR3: TGCGCCAGCAGCTTGCCGACTAGCGGGGTAACCTACGAGCAGTACTTC. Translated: CASSLPTSGVTYEQYF.

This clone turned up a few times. Written as DNA, the CDR3 is TGTGCCAGCAGCCGAGGAGGGTCAACCGGAACTGAAAAACTGTTTTTT. It translates to CASSRGGSTGTEKLFF. The V call is TRBV5-5, the J call TRBJ1-4; no clear D. Trimming cost V 4 bases and J 7 bases, with 20 bases left between them. CDR1 and CDR2 from the germline V gene are SGHKS and YYEKEE (reference sequence). The CDR3 totals 16 residues.

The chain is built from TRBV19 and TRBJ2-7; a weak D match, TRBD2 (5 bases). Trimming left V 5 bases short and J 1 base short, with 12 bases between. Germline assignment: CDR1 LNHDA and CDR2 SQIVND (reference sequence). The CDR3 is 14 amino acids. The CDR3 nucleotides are TGTGCCAGTAGTCTCCAACTAGAATCCTACGAGCAGTACTTC. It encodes CASSLQLESYEQYF. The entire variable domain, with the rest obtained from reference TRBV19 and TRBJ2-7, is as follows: DGGITQSPKYLFRKEGQNVTLSCEQNLNHDAMYWYRQDPGQGLRLIYYSQIVNDFQKGDIAEGYSVSREKKESFPLTVTSAQKNPTAFYLCASSLQLESYEQYFGPGTRLTVT.

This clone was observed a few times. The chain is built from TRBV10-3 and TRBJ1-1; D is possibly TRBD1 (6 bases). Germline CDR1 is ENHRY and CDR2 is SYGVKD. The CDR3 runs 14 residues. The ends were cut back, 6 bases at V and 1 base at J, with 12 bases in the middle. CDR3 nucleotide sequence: TGTGCCATCAGAGGTACGGGGGCGAACACTGAAGCTTTCTTT. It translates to CAIRGTGANTEAFF.

CDR3 bases: TGCGCCAGCAGTCTTACTCGGTGGACAGGAGAAAACACCATATATTTT. Its protein product is CASSLTRWTGENTIYF. The J gene is TRBJ1-3, the V gene TRBV4-3, with 7 bases aligning to TRBD1. Trimming cost V 6 bases and J 6 bases; bases outside gene matches: 14. This CDR3 contains 16 residues. The germline V gene encodes CDR1 LGHNA and CDR2 YSLEER.

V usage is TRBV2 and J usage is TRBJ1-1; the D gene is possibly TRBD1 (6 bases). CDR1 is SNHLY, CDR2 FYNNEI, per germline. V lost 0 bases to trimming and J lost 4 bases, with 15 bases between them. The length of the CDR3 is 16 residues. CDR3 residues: CASSEAGYRVATEAFF. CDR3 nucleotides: TGTGCCAGCAGTGAAGCGGGATACAGGGTGGCCACTGAAGCTTTCTTT.

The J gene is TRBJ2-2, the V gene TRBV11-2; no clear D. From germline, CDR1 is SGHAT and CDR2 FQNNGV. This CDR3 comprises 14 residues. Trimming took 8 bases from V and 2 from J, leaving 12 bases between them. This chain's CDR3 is CASWGSSNTGELFF. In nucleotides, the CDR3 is TGTGCCAGCTGGGGTAGTTCTAACACCGGGGAGCTGTTTTTT.

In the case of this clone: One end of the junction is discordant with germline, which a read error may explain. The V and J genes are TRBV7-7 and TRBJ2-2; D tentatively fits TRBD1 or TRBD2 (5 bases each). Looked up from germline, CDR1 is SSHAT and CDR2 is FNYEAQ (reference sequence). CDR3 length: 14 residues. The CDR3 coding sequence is TGTGCTAGCAGGGCTGAGGGGAACACCGGGGAGCTGTTTTTT. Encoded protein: CASRAEGNTGELFF.

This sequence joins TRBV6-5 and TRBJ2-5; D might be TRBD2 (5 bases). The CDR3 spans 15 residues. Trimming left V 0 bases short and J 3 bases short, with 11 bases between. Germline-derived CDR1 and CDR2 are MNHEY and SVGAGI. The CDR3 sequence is CASSYSGVPKETQYF. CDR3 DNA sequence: TGTGCCAGCAGTTACTCGGGAGTCCCAAAAGAGACCCAGTACTTC.

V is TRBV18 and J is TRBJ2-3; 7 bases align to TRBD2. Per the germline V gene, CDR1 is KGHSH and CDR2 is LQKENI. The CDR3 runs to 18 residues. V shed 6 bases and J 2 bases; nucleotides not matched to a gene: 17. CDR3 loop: CASSLAGVITSNTDTQYF. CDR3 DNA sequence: TGTGCCAGCTCTCTTGCGGGGGTGATAACGTCTAACACAGATACGCAGTATTTT.

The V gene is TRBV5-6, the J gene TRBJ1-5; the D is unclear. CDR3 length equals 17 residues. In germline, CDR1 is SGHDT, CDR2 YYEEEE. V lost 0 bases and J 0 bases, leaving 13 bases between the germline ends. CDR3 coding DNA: TGTGCCAGCAGCTTGGCAGTAGAGGAGTATAGCAATCAGCCCCAGCATTTT. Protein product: CASSLAVEEYSNQPQHF.

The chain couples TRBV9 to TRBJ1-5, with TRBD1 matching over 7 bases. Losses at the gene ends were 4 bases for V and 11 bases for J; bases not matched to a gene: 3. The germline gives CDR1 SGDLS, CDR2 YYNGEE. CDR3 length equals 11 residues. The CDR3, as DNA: TGTGCCAGCAGCACCGACAGGGCCCAGCATTTT. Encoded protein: CASSTDRAQHF.

The CDR3 nucleotides read TGTGCCATCAGTGAGTCGGGTGGTTCGGGCAATCAGCCCCAGCATTTT. Encoded protein: CAISESGGSGNQPQHF. The rearrangement joins TRBV10-3 to TRBJ1-5; D gene unclear. Germline V gene sequence: CDR1 ENHRY, CDR2 SYGVKD. There are 16 residues in the CDR3. Trimming took 0 bases from V and 2 from J, leaving 11 bases between them.

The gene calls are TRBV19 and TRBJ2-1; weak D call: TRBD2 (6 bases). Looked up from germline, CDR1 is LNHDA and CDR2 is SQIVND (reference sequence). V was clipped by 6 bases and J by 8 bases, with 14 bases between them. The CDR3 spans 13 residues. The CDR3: CASRSGGGDEQFF. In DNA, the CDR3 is TGTGCCAGTAGATCCGGGGGTGGAGATGAGCAGTTCTTC.

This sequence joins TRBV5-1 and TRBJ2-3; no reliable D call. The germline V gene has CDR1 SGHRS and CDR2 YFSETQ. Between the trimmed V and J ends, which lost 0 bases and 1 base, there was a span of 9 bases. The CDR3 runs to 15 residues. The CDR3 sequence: CASSLAGIGTDTQYF. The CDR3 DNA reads TGCGCCAGCAGCTTGGCCGGAATAGGCACAGATACGCAGTATTTT. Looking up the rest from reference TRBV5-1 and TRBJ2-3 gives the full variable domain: KAGVTQTPRYLIKTRGQQVTLSCSPISGHRSVSWYQQTPGQGLQFLFEYFSETQRNKGNFPGRFSGRQFSNSRSEMNVSTLELGDSALYLCASSLAGIGTDTQYFGPGTRLTVL.

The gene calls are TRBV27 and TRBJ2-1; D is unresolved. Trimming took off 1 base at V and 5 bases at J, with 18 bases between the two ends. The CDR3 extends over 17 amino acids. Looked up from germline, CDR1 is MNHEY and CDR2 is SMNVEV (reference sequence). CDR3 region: CASSLFLVNGNHNEQFF. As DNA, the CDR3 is TGTGCCAGCAGTTTATTTTTAGTGAATGGGAACCACAATGAGCAGTTCTTC.

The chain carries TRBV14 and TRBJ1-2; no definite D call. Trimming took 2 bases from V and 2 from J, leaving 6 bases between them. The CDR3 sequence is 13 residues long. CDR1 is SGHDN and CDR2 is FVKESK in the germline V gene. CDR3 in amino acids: CASSQSPNYGYTF. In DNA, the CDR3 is TGTGCCAGCAGCCAAAGCCCGAACTATGGCTACACCTTC.

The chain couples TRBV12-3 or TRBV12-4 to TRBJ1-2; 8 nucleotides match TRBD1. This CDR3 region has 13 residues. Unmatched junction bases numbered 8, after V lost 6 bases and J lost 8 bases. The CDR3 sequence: CASSRGQGGGYTF. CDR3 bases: TGTGCCAGCAGCCGAGGACAGGGCGGGGGCTACACCTTC.

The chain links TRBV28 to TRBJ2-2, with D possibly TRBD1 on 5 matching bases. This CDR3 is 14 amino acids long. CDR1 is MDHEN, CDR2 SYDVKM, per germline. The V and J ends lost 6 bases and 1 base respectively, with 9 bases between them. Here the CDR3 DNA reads TGTGCCAGCAGCCCCACAGGGAACACCGGGGAGCTGTTTTTT. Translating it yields CASSPTGNTGELFF.

CDR3 coding DNA: TGTGCCACCAGCGGCCGGGACAGGGGGACCTACGAGCAGTACTTC. Its translation: CATSGRDRGTYEQYF. The chain has TRBV15 and TRBJ2-7; 11 bases map to TRBD1. With V trimmed by 5 bases and J by 2 bases, 5 bases remained unmatched. CDR1 and CDR2 from the germline V gene are LNHNV and YYDKDF (reference sequence). CDR3 size: 15 residues.

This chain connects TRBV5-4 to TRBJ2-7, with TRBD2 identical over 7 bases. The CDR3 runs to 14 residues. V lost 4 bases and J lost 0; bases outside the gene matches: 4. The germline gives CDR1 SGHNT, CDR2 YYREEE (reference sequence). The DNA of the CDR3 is TGTGCCAGCAGCCGGGGAGGGGCCTCCTACGAGCAGTACTTC. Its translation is CASSRGGASYEQYF.